Listed here are 27 T cell receptor beta chains from one sample, sequenced in a study of beta chain features in type 1 diabetes. Every bit of the isolated RNA underwent reverse transcription, so sequencing read expressed TCRB transcripts. This table comes from immunoSEQ multiplex PCR, and its TCRdb copy is limited to in-frame clones, with some not included. The sample contains 350,000 or so clones, around a fifth of which appear only once. The sequenced material came from naive CD4+ T cells from blood. Every receptor here comes from a woman aged 18-29 years in good health.

This sequence joins TRBV30 and TRBJ2-3; a possible D gene is TRBD1 (6 bases). CDR3 length: 15 residues. Trimming cost V 3 bases and J 1 base, with 14 bases left between them. Germline CDR1 GTSNPN, CDR2 SVGIG (reference sequence). CDR3 region: CAWSNRARGTDTQYF. CDR3 DNA sequence: TGTGCCTGGAGCAACAGGGCGAGGGGCACAGATACGCAGTATTTT.

The CDR3 loop reads CAWREGGNTEAFF. The CDR3 bases are TGTGCCTGGAGGGAAGGGGGGAACACTGAAGCTTTCTTT. This rearrangement joins TRBV30 to TRBJ1-1, with a tentative D call TRBD1 (6 bases). CDR3 length: 13 residues. The V gene's germline CDR1 is GTSNPN and CDR2 SVGIG (reference sequence). Trimming removed 3 bases at V and 1 base at J, with 9 bases between. Complete variable domain (other parts from reference TRBV30 and TRBJ1-1): SQTIHQWPATLVQPVGSPLSLECTVEGTSNPNLYWYRQAAGRGLQLLFYSVGIGQISSEVPQNLSASRPQDRQFILSSKKLLLSDSGFYLCAWREGGNTEAFFGQGTRLTVV.

The gene calls are TRBV4-1 and TRBJ2-3; 11 nucleotides align to TRBD2. The germline gives CDR1 MGHRA, CDR2 YSYEKL. Trimming took 3 bases from V and 2 from J; bases not matched to a gene: 16. The CDR3 covers 20 residues. The CDR3 DNA reads as TGCGCCAGCAGCCATGTCCTAGCGGGGGGACCGAAGAACCTCACAGATACGCAGTATTTT. This gives the protein CASSHVLAGGPKNLTDTQYF.

V usage is TRBV30 and J usage is TRBJ2-1; a weak D match, TRBD2 (7 bases). The CDR3 sequence is 15 residues long. Germline CDR1 GTSNPN, CDR2 SVGIG (reference sequence). V lost 8 bases and J lost 3, with 20 bases in between. The CDR3 loop is CAGTRGAPFYNEQFF. In nucleotides, the CDR3 is TGTGCCGGAACCCGGGGGGCTCCCTTCTACAATGAGCAGTTCTTC. The full variable domain, with the rest looked up from reference TRBV30 and TRBJ2-1, is SQTIHQWPATLVQPVGSPLSLECTVEGTSNPNLYWYRQAAGRGLQLLFYSVGIGQISSEVPQNLSASRPQDRQFILSSKKLLLSDSGFYLCAGTRGAPFYNEQFFGPGTRLTVL.

The genes are TRBV7-2 and TRBJ1-6; 8 nucleotides match TRBD1. V lost 2 bases, J lost 10 bases, and 10 bases stayed unmatched. The CDR3 has 16 residues. CDR1 is SGHTA, CDR2 FQGNSA, per germline. The CDR3 here is CASSLNGQGLGSPLHF. CDR3 coding DNA: TGTGCCAGCAGCTTAAACGGACAGGGTCTAGGCTCACCCCTCCACTTT.

The chain is built from TRBV27 and TRBJ1-1; 8 nucleotides line up with TRBD1. Germline-derived CDR1 and CDR2 are MNHEY and SMNVEV (reference sequence). V lost 5 bases to trimming and J lost 5 bases; unmatched junction nucleotides: 7. The CDR3 contains 14 residues. The CDR3 region is CASSNQGARTEAFF. CDR3 in DNA: TGTGCCAGCAGTAATCAGGGGGCTCGGACTGAAGCTTTCTTT.

The V and J genes are TRBV6-1 and TRBJ2-4; perhaps TRBD2 as D (5 bases). CDR1 is MNHNS and CDR2 is SASEGT in the germline V gene. The CDR3 consists of 16 residues. V was cut by 3 bases and J by 0 bases, with 12 bases left in between. In DNA, the CDR3 is TGTGCCAGCAGTGACCGAGGACTTATAGCCAAAAACATTCAGTACTTC. This translates into CASSDRGLIAKNIQYF.

The chain uses TRBV6-1 and TRBJ2-5; 7 nucleotides match TRBD1. V was pared by 4 bases and J by 7 bases, with 12 bases of the junction left unmatched. The CDR3 runs 15 residues. Germline assignment: CDR1 MNHNS and CDR2 SASEGT. The CDR3 DNA is TGTGCCAGCAGTGCTCCTTCCTTAGGGGGCGGGACCCAGTACTTC. This sequence encodes CASSAPSLGGGTQYF.

This clone was detected only once. V gene TRBV2 combines with J gene TRBJ1-4, with 8 bases identical to TRBD1. This CDR3 contains 15 residues. Germline V gene data show CDR1 as SNHLY and CDR2 as FYNNEI. Trimming took 3 bases from V and 6 from J; bases not matched to a gene: 6. The CDR3 loop reads CASSEDRAKDEKLFF. For the CDR3, the DNA is TGTGCCAGCAGTGAGGACAGGGCTAAAGATGAAAAACTGTTTTTT. Full variable domain (outside the CDR3, taken from reference TRBV2 and TRBJ1-4): EPEVTQTPSHQVTQMGQEVILRCVPISNHLYFYWYRQILGQKVEFLVSFYNNEISEKSEIFDDQFSVERPDGSNFTLKIRSTKLEDSAMYFCASSEDRAKDEKLFFGSGTQLSVL.

This clone turned up a few times. This sequence joins TRBV11-2 and TRBJ1-1, with D possibly TRBD1 on 6 matching bases. Germline lookup yields CDR1 SGHAT and CDR2 FQNNGV. Trimming stripped 6 bases from V and 4 bases from J, with 15 bases between. The CDR3 contains 14 residues. In DNA, the CDR3 is TGTGCCAGCAGTGTACAGGGCCGAAGCACTGAAGCTTTCTTT. It codes for CASSVQGRSTEAFF. The whole variable domain, filled in from reference TRBV11-2 and TRBJ1-1, reads EAGVAQSPRYKIIEKRQSVAFWCNPISGHATLYWYQQILGQGPKLLIQFQNNGVVDDSQLPKDRFSAERLKGVDSTLKIQPAKLEDSAVYLCASSVQGRSTEAFFGQGTRLTVV.

This clone was detected a few times. Additional DNA sequences in this sample encode the identical CDR3. The chain carries TRBV7-2 and TRBJ2-7; 8 nucleotides match TRBD1. With V trimmed by 4 bases and J by 2 bases, 7 bases remained unmatched. Germline V lookup: CDR1 SGHTA, CDR2 FQGNSA. The CDR3 has 15 amino acids. The CDR3 DNA follows: TGTGCCAGCAGCTCAGCCGGGACAGGCCCCTACGAGCAGTACTTC. Translated, it gives CASSSAGTGPYEQYF.

The gene calls are TRBV30 and TRBJ1-1, with 8 bases that match TRBD1. Trimming at V came to 3 bases and at J to 3 bases, leaving 3 bases not matched to a gene. This CDR3 is built from 13 residues. Germline V gene sequence: CDR1 GTSNPN, CDR2 SVGIG (reference sequence). CDR3 coding DNA: TGTGCCTGGAGCGGACAGGGAGACACTGAAGCTTTCTTT. Translating gives CAWSGQGDTEAFF.

A word on this clone: A read error may produce the germline difference seen at one junction end. The V and J genes are TRBV15 and TRBJ2-5; the match to TRBD2 covers 8 bases. From germline, CDR1 is LNHNV and CDR2 YYDKDF (reference sequence). The CDR3 is 11 amino acids. The CDR3 reads CATSRNPAGDF. The DNA for the CDR3 is TGTGCCACCAGCAGGAATCCAGCGGGGGACTTC.

V is TRBV4-3 and J is TRBJ2-3, with 10 bases aligning to TRBD2. CDR1 LGHNA and CDR2 YSLEER come from the germline V gene. The ends lost 4 bases at V and 2 bases at J; junction bases unmatched: 9. The CDR3 runs to 17 residues. For the CDR3, the DNA is TGCGCCAGCAGCCGCCCCCTAGCGGGGGCAACCACAGATACGCAGTATTTT. Protein sequence: CASSRPLAGATTDTQYF.

This clone has a handful of counts. This chain links TRBV5-6 with TRBJ2-1, with D perhaps matching TRBD2 (5 bases). Trimming pared 5 bases from V and 5 bases from J, leaving 17 bases between. From germline, CDR1 is SGHDT and CDR2 YYEEEE. The CDR3 sequence is 15 residues long. In DNA, the CDR3 is TGTGCCAGCAGATTAAACCCCCAGAGGGACAATGAGCAGTTCTTC. It translates to CASRLNPQRDNEQFF.

Only a few counts were recorded for this clone. The J gene is TRBJ2-7, the V gene TRBV5-1; TRBD2 might be the D (6 bases). Germline CDR1 and CDR2: SGHRS and YFSETQ. This CDR3 contains 14 residues. V was cut by 5 bases and J by 2 bases, with 14 bases left in between. The chain's CDR3 is CASRRGDGPYEQYF. The CDR3 DNA reads as TGCGCCAGCAGGCGGGGAGATGGACCCTACGAGCAGTACTTC.

Details on this clone: Other DNA sequences in the sample encode the same CDR3. J is TRBJ2-3 and V is TRBV5-1; no clear D gene. V lost 4 bases and J 1 base, leaving 7 bases between the germline ends. The CDR3 covers 13 residues. Germline CDR1 SGHRS, CDR2 YFSETQ. In DNA form, the CDR3 reads TGCGCCAGCAGCCGCGGTGGCACAGATACGCAGTATTTT. Translating gives CASSRGGTDTQYF.

The chain uses TRBV29-1 and TRBJ2-7; 8 positions agree with TRBD2. Unmatched junction bases numbered 7, after V lost 0 bases and J lost 3 bases. The germline V gene encodes CDR1 SQVTM and CDR2 ANQGSEA. CDR3 length: 15 residues. CDR3 sequence: CSVEDPSGGIYEQYF. The CDR3 DNA reads TGCAGCGTTGAAGATCCCAGCGGGGGAATCTACGAGCAGTACTTC.

This chain uses TRBV4-1 with TRBJ1-5; no reliable D call. The CDR3 is 18 residues long. Trimming removed 4 bases at V and 0 bases at J, with 19 bases between. Germline V gives CDR1 MGHRA, CDR2 YSYEKL. CDR3 protein: CASSPRTFSSPSNQPQHF. CDR3 nucleotide sequence: TGCGCCAGCAGCCCTCGGACTTTCAGCTCCCCTAGCAATCAGCCCCAGCATTTT.

A few counts support this clone. This chain joins TRBV7-8 and TRBJ2-1; D ambiguous. Germline lookup yields CDR1 SGHVS and CDR2 FQNEAQ. V lost 1 base and J lost 7, with 11 bases in between. This CDR3 contains 14 residues. The CDR3 sequence: CASSLEVDTNEQFF. The CDR3, as DNA: TGTGCCAGCAGCTTAGAAGTAGACACAAATGAGCAGTTCTTC.

The genes are TRBV7-2 and TRBJ1-1; D is uncertain. CDR3 length: 14 amino acids. Germline V gene sequence: CDR1 SGHTA, CDR2 FQGNSA. The germline V and J ends were trimmed by 3 bases and 5 bases, with 13 bases remaining between them. CDR3 nucleotide sequence: TGTGCCAGCAGCTTCGGAGGGCGAAGAACTGAAGCTTTCTTT. Its protein product is CASSFGGRRTEAFF.

The V call is TRBV7-9, the J call TRBJ2-5; 12 nucleotides align to TRBD2. The CDR3 has 14 amino acids. Germline V gene sequence: CDR1 SEHNR, CDR2 FQNEAQ (reference sequence). Trimming at V came to 5 bases and at J to 3 bases, leaving 1 base not matched to a gene. The CDR3 region is CASSRTSGEETQYF. CDR3 nucleotide sequence: TGTGCCAGCAGCCGGACTAGCGGGGAAGAGACCCAGTACTTC.

The table lists this clone with a few counts. The CDR3 DNA follows: TGTGCCAGCAGCAAACAGGGGAGAGCCTACGAGCAGTACTTC. Protein product: CASSKQGRAYEQYF. The chain uses TRBV6-1 and TRBJ2-7, with TRBD1 identical over 7 bases. Germline assignment: CDR1 MNHNS and CDR2 SASEGT. V lost 6 bases and J lost 2; bases outside the gene matches: 7. The CDR3 is made up of 14 amino acids.

The rearrangement links TRBV7-2 to TRBJ1-5, with D possibly being TRBD1 (5 bases). Trimming removed 0 bases from V and 8 bases from J, with 8 bases in between. Germline loops: CDR1 SGHTA, CDR2 FQGNSA. This CDR3 spans 13 amino acids. CDR3 region: CASSLAAREPQHF. Written as DNA, the CDR3 is TGTGCCAGCAGCTTAGCAGCCAGGGAGCCCCAGCATTTT.

The V call is TRBV10-3, the J call TRBJ2-7; 7 nucleotides line up with TRBD2. The length of the CDR3 is 14 residues. J gave up 2 bases and V 7 bases, and 8 bases lay outside the gene matches. The V gene's germline CDR1 is ENHRY and CDR2 SYGVKD. As DNA, the CDR3 is TGTGCCATCATGGAGCGGAGCGGGGCCTACGAGCAGTACTTC. Its protein is CAIMERSGAYEQYF.

This clone has only a few counts. The chain couples TRBV6-1 to TRBJ2-7; D unclear. The germline V gene has CDR1 MNHNS and CDR2 SASEGT. The CDR3 sequence is 11 residues long. V was shortened by 5 bases and J by 2 bases, with 4 bases between the two germline ends. CDR3 sequence reads: CASSSTYEQYF. The CDR3 DNA sequence: TGTGCCAGCAGTTCCACCTACGAGCAGTACTTC.

This clone was found a few times. The CDR3 sequence: CASSSRDQPQHF. CDR3 bases: TGTGCCAGCAGCTCGAGGGATCAGCCCCAGCATTTT. This chain joins TRBV7-2 and TRBJ1-5, with D hard to call. This CDR3 comprises 12 residues. The germline V and J ends were trimmed by 4 bases and 5 bases, with 6 bases remaining between them. Germline CDR1 SGHTA, CDR2 FQGNSA.